Below, one T cell receptor (beta chain) is given with its context. Trimming shortened V by 0 bases and J by 6 bases, and 21 bases separated the two germline ends. This CDR3 is built from 17 residues. Germline assignment: CDR1 SGHDN and CDR2 FVKESK. RNA in amounts of about 0.45 to 1 ug was reverse transcribed with random hexamers. The authors amplified TCR beta CDR3 across 54 Vbeta and 13 Jbeta using immunoSEQ multiplex PCR. From the immunoSEQ multiplex PCR reads, TCRdb called clonotypes with MiXCR, one entry per CDR3 protein. The sample includes hundreds of thousands of distinct CDR3 sequences, nearly 97% seen only once; the top ten take 0.095%. The data are from a study of CD8 T cells in Susac syndrome. TCR beta from blood CD8+ and CD4+ T cells was sequenced. The multiple sclerosis control cohort comprised treatment-naive individuals presenting with stable or active relapsing-remitting disease.

The chain uses TRBV14 and TRBJ2-7, with D perhaps matching TRBD2 (6 bases). Sequencing was done on a sample of CD4+ T cells from PBMCs. This TCR was recovered from a human donor with multiple sclerosis. This CDR3 is CASSQDLGGFILSEQYF. The CDR3 coding sequence is TGTGCCAGCAGCCAAGATTTGGGGGGTTTCATTCTATCCGAGCAGTACTTC.